This T cell receptor beta chain was documented in a study of blood T cell repertoires in COVID-19 (dated by TCRdb to the early 2020s). Context from the whole study: Collaborator samples came from the United States, Italy and Spain and covered acute and convalescent phases of COVID-19. Samples came from the ongoing ImmuneRACE study (first 160 participants) plus 1,254 subjects from 6 global collaborators. A de-identified subject ID, COVID-19 status, age in years and sex were almost always included in the sample metadata. The dataset comprised deeply sampled blood TCRbeta repertoires from subjects exposed to, actively infected with, or recovered from COVID-19. The prospective study material was composed of cDNA or gDNA derived from T cells, B-cell-depleted T cells, or PBMCs. A freely available public database, intended as a resource for researchers studying the immune response to SARS-CoV-2, is where the repertoires were released. Where HLA class I and class II types were available, the types were taken from metadata supplied by the sample provider, not from assay-based typing. Paper-wide results and their limitations: How much clinical and demographic metadata was included differed by source and by participant, and the metadata was provided uncurated.

Participants in the prospective study were enrolled through a virtual design, were aged 18 to 89 years, and lived in approximately 24 United States geographic areas. In the prospective study, cohorts were assigned on the basis of participant-reported clinical history obtained from a screening survey and a study questionnaire. Recovered participants in ImmuneRACE Cohort 3 were defined by two consecutive negative NP/OP PCR tests, clearance by a healthcare professional, or resolution of symptoms. Each participant in the prospective study had whole blood, serum and a nasopharyngeal or oropharyngeal swab collected by mobile phlebotomists. Participants in the prospective study had the option to provide additional blood draws and questionnaires over a roughly 2-month period. Before DNA extraction, blood samples from the prospective study were shipped at room temperature or frozen. The immunoSEQ Assay, a bias-controlled multiplex PCR, was used to amplify TCRbeta CDR3 regions from genomic DNA. Per the authors' processing: Within the assay, amplification of reference gene primers was used to estimate how many nucleated cells each sample contained. To quantify the absolute abundance of each unique TCRbeta CDR3 rearrangement, sequence reads were collapsed and filtered. For each sample, productive Simpson clonality was calculated as the square root of Simpson's diversity index across productive rearrangements. Not all clones reach the TCRdb copy of this immuneACCESS table, which keeps in-frame sequences only. Checked studies attribute under half of the gap to unresolved V genes and leave the rest unexplained. The V and J calls and clone size were taken over from that table, and D and trimming were inferred from the DNA. A total of more than 200,000 clones appear in this sample, just over 90% of them only once. Approximately 2% of the sample lies in the top ten.

As concerns this clone: The specificity of this receptor is unknown. No quality values exist for individual bases; no much larger clone is one base distant.

Including the terminal cysteine and phenylalanine, the CDR3 comprises 14 residues. Only CDR3 DNA is held: 42 bases, read in frame from base 1. For this chain, trimming is 6 bases at the V end and 3 bases at the J end, and the number of junction bases without a gene match is 5. The germline V gene specifies ENHRY as CDR1 and SYGVKD as CDR2. The sequence came from a woman aged 18-35 years who had recovered from COVID-19. The sample consisted of PBMCs or T cells enriched from blood (not recorded which). In this chain, TRBV10-3 is recombined with TRBJ1-2; TRBD1 fits 9 bases in the junction. Here is the DNA: TGTGCCATCAGCACCGGGACAGGGCACTATGGCTACACCTTC. Translated, this gives CAISTGTGHYGYTF.